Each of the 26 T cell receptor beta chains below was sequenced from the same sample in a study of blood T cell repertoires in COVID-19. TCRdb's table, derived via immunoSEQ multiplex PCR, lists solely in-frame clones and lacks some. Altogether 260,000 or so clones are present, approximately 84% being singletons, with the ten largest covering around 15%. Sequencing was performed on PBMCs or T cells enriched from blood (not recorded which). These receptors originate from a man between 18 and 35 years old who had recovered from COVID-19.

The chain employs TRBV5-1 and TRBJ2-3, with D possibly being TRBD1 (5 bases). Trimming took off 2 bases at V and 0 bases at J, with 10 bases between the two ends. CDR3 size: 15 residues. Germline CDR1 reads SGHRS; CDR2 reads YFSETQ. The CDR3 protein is CASSFQGYSTDTQYF. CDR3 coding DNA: TGCGCCAGCAGCTTCCAGGGATATAGCACAGATACGCAGTATTTT.

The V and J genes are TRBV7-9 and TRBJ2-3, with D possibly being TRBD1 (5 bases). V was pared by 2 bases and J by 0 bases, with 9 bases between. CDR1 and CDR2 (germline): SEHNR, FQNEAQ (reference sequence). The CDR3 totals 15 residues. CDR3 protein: CASSLSRASTDTQYF. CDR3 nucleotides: TGTGCCAGCAGCTTAAGCAGGGCAAGCACAGATACGCAGTATTTT.

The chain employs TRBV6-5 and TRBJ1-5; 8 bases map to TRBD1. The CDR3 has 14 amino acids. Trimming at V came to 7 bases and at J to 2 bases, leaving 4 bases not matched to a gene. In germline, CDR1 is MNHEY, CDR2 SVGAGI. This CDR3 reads CASIPGGGNQPQHF. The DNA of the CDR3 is TGTGCCAGCATCCCAGGGGGCGGCAATCAGCCCCAGCATTTT.

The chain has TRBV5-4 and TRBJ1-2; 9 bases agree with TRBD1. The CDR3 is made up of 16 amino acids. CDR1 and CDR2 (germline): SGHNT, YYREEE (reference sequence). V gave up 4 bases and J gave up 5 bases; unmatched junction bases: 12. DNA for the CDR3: TGTGCCAGCAGCCGGACTCCCGGGACAGGGAAGTATGGCTACACCTTC. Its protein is CASSRTPGTGKYGYTF.

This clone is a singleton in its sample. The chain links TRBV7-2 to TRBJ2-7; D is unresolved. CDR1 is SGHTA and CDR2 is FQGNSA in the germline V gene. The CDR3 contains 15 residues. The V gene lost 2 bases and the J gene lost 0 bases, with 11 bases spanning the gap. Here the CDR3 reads CASSLPPPSSYEQYF. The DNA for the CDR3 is TGTGCCAGCAGCTTACCCCCTCCGAGCTCCTACGAGCAGTACTTC.

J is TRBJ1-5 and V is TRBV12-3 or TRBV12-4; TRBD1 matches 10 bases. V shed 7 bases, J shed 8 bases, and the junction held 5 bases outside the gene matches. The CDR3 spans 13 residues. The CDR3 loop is CASTRTGGEPQHF. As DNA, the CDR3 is TGTGCCAGCACCCGGACAGGGGGAGAGCCCCAGCATTTT.

CDR3 region: CASSFRGSDTQYF. CDR3 nucleotide sequence: TGTGCCAGCAGCTTTCGGGGATCAGATACGCAGTATTTT. V is TRBV7-9 and J is TRBJ2-3; D is possibly TRBD2 (5 bases). V was clipped by 3 bases and J by 4 bases, with 8 bases between them. Germline assignment: CDR1 SEHNR and CDR2 FQNEAQ (reference sequence). CDR3 length: 13 residues. Using reference TRBV7-9 and TRBJ2-3 for the parts outside the CDR3, the full variable domain is DTGVSQNPRHKITKRGQNVTFRCDPISEHNRLYWYRQTLGQGPEFLTYFQNEAQLEKSRLLSDRFSAERPKGSFSTLEIQRTEQGDSAMYLCASSFRGSDTQYFGPGTRLTVL.

Here the CDR3 DNA reads TGTGCCAGCAGCTTAGGACAGGGGGCAGATCAGCCCCAGCATTTT. Amino acids: CASSLGQGADQPQHF. The chain couples TRBV7-9 to TRBJ1-5, with 10 bases that match TRBD1. This CDR3 has 15 amino acids. Germline CDR1 SEHNR, CDR2 FQNEAQ (reference sequence). Unmatched junction bases numbered 2, after V lost 1 base and J lost 5 bases.

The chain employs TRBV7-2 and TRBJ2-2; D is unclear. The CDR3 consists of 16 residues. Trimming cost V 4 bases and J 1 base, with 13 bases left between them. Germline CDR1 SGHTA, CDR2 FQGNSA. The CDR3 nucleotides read TGTGCCAGCAGCTCAATACTCACAGTGAACACCGGGGAGCTGTTTTTT. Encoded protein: CASSSILTVNTGELFF.

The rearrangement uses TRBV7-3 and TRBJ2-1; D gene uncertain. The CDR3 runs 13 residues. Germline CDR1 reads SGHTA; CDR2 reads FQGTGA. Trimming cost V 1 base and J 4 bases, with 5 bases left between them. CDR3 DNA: TGTGCCAGCAGCTTAAACAGTTACAATGAGCAGTTCTTC. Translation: CASSLNSYNEQFF. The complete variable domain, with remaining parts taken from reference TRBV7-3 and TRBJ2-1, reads GAGVSQTPSNKVTEKGKYVELRCDPISGHTALYWYRQSLGQGPEFLIYFQGTGAADDSGLPNDRFFAVRPEGSVSTLKIQRTERGDSAVYLCASSLNSYNEQFFGPGTRLTVL.

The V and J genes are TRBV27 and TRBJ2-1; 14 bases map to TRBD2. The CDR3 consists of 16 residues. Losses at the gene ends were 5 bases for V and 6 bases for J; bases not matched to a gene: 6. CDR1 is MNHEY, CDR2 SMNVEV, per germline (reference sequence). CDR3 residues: CASSPWGLAGANEQFF. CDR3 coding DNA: TGTGCCAGCAGTCCCTGGGGACTAGCGGGAGCCAATGAGCAGTTCTTC.

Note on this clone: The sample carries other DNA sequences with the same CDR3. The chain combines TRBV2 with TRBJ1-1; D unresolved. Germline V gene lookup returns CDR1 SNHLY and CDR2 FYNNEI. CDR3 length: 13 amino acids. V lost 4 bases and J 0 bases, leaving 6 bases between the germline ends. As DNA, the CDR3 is TGTGCCAGCAGTGGCCAGATGAACACTGAAGCTTTCTTT. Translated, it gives CASSGQMNTEAFF. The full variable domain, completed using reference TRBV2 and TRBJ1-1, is EPEVTQTPSHQVTQMGQEVILRCVPISNHLYFYWYRQILGQKVEFLVSFYNNEISEKSEIFDDQFSVERPDGSNFTLKIRSTKLEDSAMYFCASSGQMNTEAFFGQGTRLTVV.

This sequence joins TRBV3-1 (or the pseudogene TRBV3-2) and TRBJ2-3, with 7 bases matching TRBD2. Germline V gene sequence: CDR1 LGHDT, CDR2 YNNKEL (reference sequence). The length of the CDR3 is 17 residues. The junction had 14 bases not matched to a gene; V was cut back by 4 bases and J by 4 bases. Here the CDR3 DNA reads TGTGCCAGCAGCCGGTTTGGCGCGGGGGACGTCGCAGATACGCAGTATTTT. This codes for CASSRFGAGDVADTQYF.

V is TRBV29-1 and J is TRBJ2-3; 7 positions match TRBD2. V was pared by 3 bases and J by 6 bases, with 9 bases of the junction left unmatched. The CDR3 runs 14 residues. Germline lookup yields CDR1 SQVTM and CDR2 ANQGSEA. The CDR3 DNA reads TGCAGCGTTGACTATGGGGGAGGGTGGGATACGCAGTATTTT. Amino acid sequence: CSVDYGGGWDTQYF.

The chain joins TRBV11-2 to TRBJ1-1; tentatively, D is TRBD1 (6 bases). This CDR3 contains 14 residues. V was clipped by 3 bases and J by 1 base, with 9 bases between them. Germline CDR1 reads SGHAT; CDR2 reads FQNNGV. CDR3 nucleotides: TGTGCCAGCAGCTTCCAGGGGAGGAACACTGAAGCTTTCTTT. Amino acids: CASSFQGRNTEAFF.

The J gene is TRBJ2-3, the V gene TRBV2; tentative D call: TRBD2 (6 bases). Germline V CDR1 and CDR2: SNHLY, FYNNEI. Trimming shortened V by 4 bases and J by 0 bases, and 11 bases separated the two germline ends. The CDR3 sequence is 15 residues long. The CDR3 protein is CASSARRGSTDTQYF. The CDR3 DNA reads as TGTGCCAGCAGTGCTAGGCGGGGTAGCACAGATACGCAGTATTTT.

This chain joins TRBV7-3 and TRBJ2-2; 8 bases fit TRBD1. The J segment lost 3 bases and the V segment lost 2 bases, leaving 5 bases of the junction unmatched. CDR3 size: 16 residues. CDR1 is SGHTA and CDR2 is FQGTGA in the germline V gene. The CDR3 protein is CASSLDGDRYTGELFF. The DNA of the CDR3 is TGTGCCAGCAGCTTAGACGGGGACAGGTACACCGGGGAGCTGTTTTTT.

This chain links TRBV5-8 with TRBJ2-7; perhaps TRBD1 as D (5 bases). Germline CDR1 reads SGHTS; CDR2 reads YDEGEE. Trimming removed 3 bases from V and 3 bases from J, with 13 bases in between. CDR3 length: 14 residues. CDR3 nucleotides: TGTGCCAGCAGCTCCCCGACAGTGGTCTACGAGCAGTACTTC. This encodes CASSSPTVVYEQYF.

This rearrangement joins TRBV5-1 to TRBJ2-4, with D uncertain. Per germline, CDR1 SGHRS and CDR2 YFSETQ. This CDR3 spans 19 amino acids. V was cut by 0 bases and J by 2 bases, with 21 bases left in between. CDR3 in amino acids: CASSLEGSQPEVTKNIQYF. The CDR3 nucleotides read TGCGCCAGCAGCTTGGAAGGTTCGCAACCCGAGGTAACCAAAAACATTCAGTACTTC.

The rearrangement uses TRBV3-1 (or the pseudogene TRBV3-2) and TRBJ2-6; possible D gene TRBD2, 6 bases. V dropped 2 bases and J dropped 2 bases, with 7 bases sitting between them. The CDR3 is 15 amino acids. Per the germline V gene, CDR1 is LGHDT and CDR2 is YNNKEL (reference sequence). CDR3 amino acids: CASSQTSTGANVLTF. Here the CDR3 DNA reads TGTGCCAGCAGCCAAACTAGCACTGGGGCCAACGTCCTGACTTTC.

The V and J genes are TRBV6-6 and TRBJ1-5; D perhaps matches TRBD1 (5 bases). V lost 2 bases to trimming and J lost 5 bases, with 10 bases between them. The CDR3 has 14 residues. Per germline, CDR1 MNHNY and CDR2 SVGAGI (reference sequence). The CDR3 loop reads CASSYGWGDQPQHF. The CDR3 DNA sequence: TGTGCCAGCAGTTACGGGTGGGGCGATCAGCCCCAGCATTTT.

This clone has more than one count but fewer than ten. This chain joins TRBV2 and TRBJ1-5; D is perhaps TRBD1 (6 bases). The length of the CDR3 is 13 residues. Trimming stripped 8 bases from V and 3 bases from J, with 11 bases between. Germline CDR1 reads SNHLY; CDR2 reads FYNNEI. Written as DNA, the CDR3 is TGTGCCAGCCGACAGGAATCCAATCAGCCCCAGCATTTT. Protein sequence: CASRQESNQPQHF.

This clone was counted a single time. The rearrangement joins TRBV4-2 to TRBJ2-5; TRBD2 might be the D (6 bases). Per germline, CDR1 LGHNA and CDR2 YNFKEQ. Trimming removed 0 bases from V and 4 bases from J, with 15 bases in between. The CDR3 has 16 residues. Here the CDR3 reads CASSQDLGKRVETQYF. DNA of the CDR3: TGTGCCAGCAGCCAAGATCTCGGGAAGCGGGTAGAGACCCAGTACTTC.

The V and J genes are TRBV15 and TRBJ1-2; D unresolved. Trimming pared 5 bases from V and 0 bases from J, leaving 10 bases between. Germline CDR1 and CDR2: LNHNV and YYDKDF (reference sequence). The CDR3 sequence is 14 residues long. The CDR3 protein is CATSGREANYGYTF. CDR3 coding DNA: TGTGCCACCAGCGGGAGGGAAGCTAACTATGGCTACACCTTC.

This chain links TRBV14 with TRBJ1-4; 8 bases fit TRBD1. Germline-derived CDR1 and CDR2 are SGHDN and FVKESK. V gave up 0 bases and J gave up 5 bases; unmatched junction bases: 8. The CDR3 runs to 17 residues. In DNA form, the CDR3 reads TGTGCCAGCAGCCAAGATCGACCGGGACAGGTCAATGAAAAACTGTTTTTT. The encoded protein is CASSQDRPGQVNEKLFF.

The CDR3 is CASSAGTSGRAGIVWETQYF. The CDR3 DNA is TGTGCCAGTAGTGCCGGGACTAGCGGGAGGGCCGGGATCGTGTGGGAGACCCAGTACTTC. The chain has TRBV19 and TRBJ2-5; 16 bases line up with TRBD2. This CDR3 spans 20 amino acids. V lost 5 bases to trimming and J lost 5 bases; unmatched junction nucleotides: 17. Germline lookup yields CDR1 LNHDA and CDR2 SQIVND (reference sequence).